Included here is one T cell receptor (beta chain) sequence, with context. Through a sample-barcoded 5' primer and a J-beta primer mix, a second PCR was run for about 6 to 11 cycles. Per sample, CDR3-containing paired-end reads numbered at least 2.5 million. Each CDR3 protein gets one entry after TCRdb re-called the 5' RACE reads with MiXCR. Here the sample spans 1.5 million to 2 million distinct CDR3 sequences, less than 50% being singletons. Healthy individuals of Caucasian origin from Russia, aged 6 to 90, served as donors. The record originates from a study of blood T cells in healthy people across ages. CDR1 DFQATT and CDR2 SNEGSKA come from the germline V gene (reference sequence). The V and J ends lost 1 base and 1 base, in that order; junction bases with no gene match: 10. The CDR3 sequence is 17 residues long.

The V call is TRBV20-1, the J call TRBJ1-2, with 9 bases identical to TRBD1. The source of this sequence is a woman aged 35 to 49 in good health. Sequencing was done on a sample of blood. This chain's CDR3 is CSARGVTGGGINYGYTF. DNA for the CDR3: TGCAGTGCTAGAGGGGTTACAGGGGGCGGGATTAACTATGGCTACACCTTC.